The subject of this entry is one TCR beta chain. This clone was seen a single time. This clone's antigen is unknown. Base qualities are not at hand, and no much larger clone is one base apart. The data originate from a study of shared clonotypes between healthy human individuals (TCRdb year 2020). Notes on the research overall: The cohort comprised a couple of women and a few men aged 18 to 49 years. Between about 0.85 and 8.9 billion PBMCs per donor were obtained by leukapheresis. Per donor, three plates each were used for CD4 naive and CD4 memory, two for CD8 naive, and one for CD8 memory. The study deeply sequenced blood TCR repertoires of about 5 healthy adults to estimate repertoire size and the extent of clonotype sharing between individuals. Libraries were prepared and TCR repertoires were sequenced by different laboratories using diverse techniques, in order to increase sequencing depth and limit assay-specific biases.

Broad study findings and their caveats: Sampling was restricted to blood, and TCR repertoires in tissue are likely to differ from TCR repertoires in blood. Estimated clonotype richness was generally larger for naive than for memory subsets. Incomplete sequencing was indicated by rarefaction of sorted-subset datasets, despite the large sequencing depth. About 4.5% of naive CD4, 3.5% of naive CD8, approximately 2.2% of memory CD4, and over 0.35% of memory CD8 clonotypes were shared across several donors. Pairwise subsampling indicated that sequencing depth was expected to affect the degree of clonotype sharing among donors. Compared with non-shared clonotypes, clonotypes shared by all four sorted-subset donors had higher generation probabilities. The genetic and exposure-history diversity represented was limited by the small number of donors.

TCR CDR3 regions were amplified from genomic DNA by multiplex PCR using the deep immunoSEQ assay. Extracted genomic DNA from each cell subset was distributed evenly across all wells of several immunoSEQ 96-well plates, and each plate was treated as a replicate. For sorted subsets, 200 to 250 ng of genomic DNA, equivalent to 25,000 to 30,000 T cell genomes, went into each replicate PCR. Purified libraries were measured with a Qubit 3.0 fluorometer, size-checked on a Bioanalyzer 2100, and measured again with the KAPA Library Quantification kit. Each immunoSEQ 96-well plate was sequenced on its own single-read 150-cycle Illumina NextSeq 550 flow cell. For the original study's pipeline: Because only junctional sequences without quality scores were contained in the immunoSEQ output, filtering matching that applied to full-length reads could not be performed. To assign V/J genes and CDR3, sequences were annotated using PyIR, a Python wrapper for IgBLAST v1.9, with IMGT germline references. Any read was removed if the V/J assignment was weak (E-value above 1e-6), the CDR3 was missing, or the read contained stop codons, out-of-frame junctions, or ambiguous translated residues. V3J clonotypes were defined as sequences sharing an identical inferred V gene, J gene, and CDR3 amino acid sequence. The percentage overlap between two repertoires was calculated by dividing the number of shared unique clonotypes by the size of the smaller repertoire. Richness of each repertoire was evaluated using RTK rarefaction, the Chao1 estimator, and Recon v2.1 estimates of unobserved clonotypes. OLGA was used to compute generation probabilities for all TCRbeta clonotypes that the gDNA method yielded from several donors. Sourced from immuneACCESS, this table was stored by TCRdb with only in-frame sequences that have V and J called. A share of the clones is absent; for the studies checked, an unresolved V gene accounts for under half, and the remainder has no known explanation. The D gene and trimming were derived from the DNA, and the V and J assignments and clone size from that table. This sample holds over a million clones; about 70% were observed only once. Approximately 1.5% of the sample belongs to the ten largest clones.

The junction carries 16 bases between V and J, which are trimmed by 8 bases and 2 bases respectively. In the germline V gene, CDR1 corresponds to ENHRY and CDR2 to SYGVKD. The CDR3 covers 14 residues, taking in both the cysteine and the phenylalanine. Only the CDR3 portion is preserved as DNA: 42 bases, with reading frame beginning at the first base. The donors were healthy, HIV-negative adults who had no recently reported acute infections or vaccinations. All donors were Caucasian adults living in Nashville, Tennessee, USA. CD4+ T cells were enriched by magnetic negative selection, after which naive cells were positively selected on CD45RA and the negative fraction was taken as the memory subset. Blood was obtained by leukapheresis, after which PBMCs were separated by Ficoll-Histopaque density gradient centrifugation and cryopreserved in liquid nitrogen vapor phase. Purity and quantity of every magnetically sorted T cell population were checked by analytical flow cytometry. From each sorted fraction, genomic DNA was isolated and quantified by UV absorbance on a Nanodrop 2000c.

The chain uses TRBV10-3 and TRBJ2-7, with TRBD2 perhaps the D gene, on 7 matching bases. The sequenced sample was memory CD4+ T cells sorted from blood. This sample's cell subset or site label indicates: CD45RA-negative fraction. The receptor's source is a man younger than 35 in good health. The CDR3 sequence is CAIGSRGAAYEQYF. The DNA sequence is as follows: TGTGCCATCGGCTCCCGGGGGGCGGCCTACGAGCAGTACTTC.